This TCR beta chain derives from a study of blood T cells in healthy people across ages. Study-level background: Per two T cells, about one barcoded beta molecule was captured through template switching.

A minimum of 6.5 million PBMCs was isolated per sample. General study results and limits: Estimated diversity that came from one million T cells was considered an underestimate.

Points on this clonotype: Its antigen is unknown.

Together with a sample-barcoded 5' primer, a J-beta primer mix was included in a second PCR lasting about 7 to 11 cycles. TCRdb independently ran MiXCR on the 5' RACE reads; one entry per CDR3 protein. The repertoire holds roughly 860,000 distinct CDR3 sequences, around 68% seen once, with 25% to 35% in the top ten. This CDR3 region has 14 residues. V dropped 2 bases and J dropped 6; count of bases not matched to a gene: 5. From germline, CDR1 is SQVTM and CDR2 ANQGSEA. This sequence was found in a man between 25 and 39 years old in good health. The rearrangement uses TRBV29-1 and TRBJ2-7, with 12 nucleotides matching TRBD1. The sequenced sample was blood. The CDR3 loop is CSVELGTGGFEQYF. For the CDR3, the DNA is TGCAGCGTTGAACTCGGGACAGGGGGCTTCGAGCAGTACTTC.